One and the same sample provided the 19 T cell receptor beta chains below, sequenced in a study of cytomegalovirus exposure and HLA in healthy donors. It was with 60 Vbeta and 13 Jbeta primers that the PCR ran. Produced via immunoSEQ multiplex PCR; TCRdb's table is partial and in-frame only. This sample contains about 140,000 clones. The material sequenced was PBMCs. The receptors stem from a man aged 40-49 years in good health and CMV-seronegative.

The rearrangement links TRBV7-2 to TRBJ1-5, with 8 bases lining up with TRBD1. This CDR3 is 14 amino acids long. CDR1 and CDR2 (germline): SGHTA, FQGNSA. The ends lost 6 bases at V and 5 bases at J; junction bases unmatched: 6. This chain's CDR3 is CASSPGQGHQPQHF. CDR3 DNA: TGTGCCAGCAGTCCTGGACAGGGTCATCAGCCCCAGCATTTT.

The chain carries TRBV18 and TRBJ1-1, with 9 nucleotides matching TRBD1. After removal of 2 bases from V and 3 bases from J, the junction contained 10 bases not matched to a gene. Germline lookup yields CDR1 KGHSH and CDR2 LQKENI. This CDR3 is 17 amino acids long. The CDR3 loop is CASSPFLQGAGDTEAFF. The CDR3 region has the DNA TGTGCCAGCTCACCATTTTTACAGGGGGCTGGGGACACTGAAGCTTTCTTT.

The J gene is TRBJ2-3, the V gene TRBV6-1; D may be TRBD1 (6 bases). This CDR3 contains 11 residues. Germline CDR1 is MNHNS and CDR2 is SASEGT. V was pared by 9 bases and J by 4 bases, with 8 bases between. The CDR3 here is CASGGPDTQYF. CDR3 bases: TGTGCCAGTGGGGGCCCAGATACGCAGTATTTT.

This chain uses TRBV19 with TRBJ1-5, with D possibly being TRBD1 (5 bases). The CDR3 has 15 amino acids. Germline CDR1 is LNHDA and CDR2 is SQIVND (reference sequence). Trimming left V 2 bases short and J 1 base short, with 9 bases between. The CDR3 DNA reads TGTGCCAGTAGTATATCGGGGGGAAGCAATCAGCCCCAGCATTTT. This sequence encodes CASSISGGSNQPQHF. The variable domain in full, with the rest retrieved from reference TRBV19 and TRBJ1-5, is DGGITQSPKYLFRKEGQNVTLSCEQNLNHDAMYWYRQDPGQGLRLIYYSQIVNDFQKGDIAEGYSVSREKKESFPLTVTSAQKNPTAFYLCASSISGGSNQPQHFGDGTRLSIL.

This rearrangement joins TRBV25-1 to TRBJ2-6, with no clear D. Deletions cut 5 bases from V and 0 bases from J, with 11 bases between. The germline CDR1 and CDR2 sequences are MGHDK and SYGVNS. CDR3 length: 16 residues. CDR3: CASSPPVGSGANVLTF. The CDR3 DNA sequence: TGTGCCAGCAGTCCCCCGGTCGGCTCTGGGGCCAACGTCCTGACTTTC.

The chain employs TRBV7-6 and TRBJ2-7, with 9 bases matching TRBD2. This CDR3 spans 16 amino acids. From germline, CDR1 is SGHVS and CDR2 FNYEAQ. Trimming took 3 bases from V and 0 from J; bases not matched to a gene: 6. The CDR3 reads CASSFSSGALSYEQYF. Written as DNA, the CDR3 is TGTGCCAGCAGCTTCTCTAGCGGGGCCCTCTCCTACGAGCAGTACTTC.

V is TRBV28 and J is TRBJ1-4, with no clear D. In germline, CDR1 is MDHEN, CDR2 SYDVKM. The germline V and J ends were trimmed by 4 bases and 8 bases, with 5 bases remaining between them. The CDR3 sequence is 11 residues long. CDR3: CASSSREKLFF. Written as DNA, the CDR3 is TGTGCCAGCAGTTCTAGGGAAAAACTGTTTTTT.

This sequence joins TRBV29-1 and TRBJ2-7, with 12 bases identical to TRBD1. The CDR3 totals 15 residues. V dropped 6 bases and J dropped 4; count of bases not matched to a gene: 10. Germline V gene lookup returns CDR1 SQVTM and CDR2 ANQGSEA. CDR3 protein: CSVGDRGQSPYEQYF. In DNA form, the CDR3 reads TGCAGCGTCGGGGACAGGGGGCAAAGTCCTTACGAGCAGTACTTC.

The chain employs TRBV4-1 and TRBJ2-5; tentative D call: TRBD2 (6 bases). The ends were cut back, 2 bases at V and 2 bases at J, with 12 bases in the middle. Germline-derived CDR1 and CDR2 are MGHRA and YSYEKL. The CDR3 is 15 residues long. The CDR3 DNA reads TGCGCCAGCAGCCAACAAGGGACTGGACAAGAGACCCAGTACTTC. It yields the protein CASSQQGTGQETQYF.

The CDR3 DNA reads as TGCGCCAGCAGCTTGTGGGGACAGGGGAGGGAGACCCAGTACTTC. It specifies CASSLWGQGRETQYF. V and J are TRBV5-1 and TRBJ2-5; the match to TRBD1 covers 10 bases. Germline V gene sequence: CDR1 SGHRS, CDR2 YFSETQ. Trimming cost V 1 base and J 5 bases; bases outside gene matches: 5. This CDR3 is built from 15 residues. Looking up the rest from reference TRBV5-1 and TRBJ2-5 gives the full variable domain: KAGVTQTPRYLIKTRGQQVTLSCSPISGHRSVSWYQQTPGQGLQFLFEYFSETQRNKGNFPGRFSGRQFSNSRSEMNVSTLELGDSALYLCASSLWGQGRETQYFGPGTRLLVL.

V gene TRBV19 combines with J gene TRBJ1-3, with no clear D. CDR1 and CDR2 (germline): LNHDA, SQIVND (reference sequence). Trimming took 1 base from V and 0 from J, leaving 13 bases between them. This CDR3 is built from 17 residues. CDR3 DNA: TGTGCCAGTAGTATAGGGGCGGGCATCGGCTCTGGAAACACCATATATTTT. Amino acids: CASSIGAGIGSGNTIYF.

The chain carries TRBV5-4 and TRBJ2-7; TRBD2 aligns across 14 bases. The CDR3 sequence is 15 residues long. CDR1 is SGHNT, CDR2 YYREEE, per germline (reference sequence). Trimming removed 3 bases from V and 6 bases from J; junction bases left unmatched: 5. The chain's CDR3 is CASSSGLAGGFEQYF. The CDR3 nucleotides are TGTGCCAGCAGCTCCGGACTAGCGGGGGGATTCGAGCAGTACTTC.

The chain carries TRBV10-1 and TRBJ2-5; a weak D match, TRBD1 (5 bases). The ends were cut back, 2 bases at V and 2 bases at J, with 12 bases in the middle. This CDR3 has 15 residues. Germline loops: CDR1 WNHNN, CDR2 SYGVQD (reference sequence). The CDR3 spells CASSEQGRSQETQYF. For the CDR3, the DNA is TGCGCCAGCAGTGAGCAGGGTAGGAGTCAAGAGACCCAGTACTTC.

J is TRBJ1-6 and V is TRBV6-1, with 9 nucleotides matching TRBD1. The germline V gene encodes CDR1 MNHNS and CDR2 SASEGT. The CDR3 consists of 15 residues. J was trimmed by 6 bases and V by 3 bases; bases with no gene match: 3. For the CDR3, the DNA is TGTGCCAGCAGTGAGGGACAGGGTCCTAATTCACCCCTCCACTTT. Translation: CASSEGQGPNSPLHF.

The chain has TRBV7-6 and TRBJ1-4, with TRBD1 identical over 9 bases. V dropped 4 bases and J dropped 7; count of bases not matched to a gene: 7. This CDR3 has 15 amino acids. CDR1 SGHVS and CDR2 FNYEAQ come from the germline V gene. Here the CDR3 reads CASSSGTGISEKLFF. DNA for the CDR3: TGTGCCAGCAGCTCCGGGACAGGGATAAGTGAAAAACTGTTTTTT.

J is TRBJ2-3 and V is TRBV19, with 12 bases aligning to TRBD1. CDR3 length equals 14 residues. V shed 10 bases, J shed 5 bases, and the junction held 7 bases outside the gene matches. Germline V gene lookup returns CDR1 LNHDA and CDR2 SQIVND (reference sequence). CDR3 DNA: TGTGCCACAAGGGACAGGGGGCGCGTAGATACGCAGTATTTT. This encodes CATRDRGRVDTQYF.

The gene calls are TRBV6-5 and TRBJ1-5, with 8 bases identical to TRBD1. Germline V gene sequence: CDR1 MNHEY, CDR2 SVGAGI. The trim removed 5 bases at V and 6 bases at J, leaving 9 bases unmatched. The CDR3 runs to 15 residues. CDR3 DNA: TGTGCCAGCAGTACCGGGACAGGCGGGCGTCAGCCCCAGCATTTT. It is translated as CASSTGTGGRQPQHF.

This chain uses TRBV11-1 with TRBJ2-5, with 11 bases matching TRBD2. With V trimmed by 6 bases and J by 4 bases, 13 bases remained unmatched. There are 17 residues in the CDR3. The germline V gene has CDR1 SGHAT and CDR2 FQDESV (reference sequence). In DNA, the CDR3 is TGTGCCAGCAGTCAAGGGGCTAGCGGGGGGAAAGGAGAGACCCAGTACTTC. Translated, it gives CASSQGASGGKGETQYF.

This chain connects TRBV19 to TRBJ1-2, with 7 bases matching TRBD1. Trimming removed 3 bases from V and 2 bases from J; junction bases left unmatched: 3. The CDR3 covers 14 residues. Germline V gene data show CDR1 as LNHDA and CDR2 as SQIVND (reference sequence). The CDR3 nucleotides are TGTGCCAGTAGTATGAGGGGGCAGAACTATGGCTACACCTTC. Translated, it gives CASSMRGQNYGYTF.